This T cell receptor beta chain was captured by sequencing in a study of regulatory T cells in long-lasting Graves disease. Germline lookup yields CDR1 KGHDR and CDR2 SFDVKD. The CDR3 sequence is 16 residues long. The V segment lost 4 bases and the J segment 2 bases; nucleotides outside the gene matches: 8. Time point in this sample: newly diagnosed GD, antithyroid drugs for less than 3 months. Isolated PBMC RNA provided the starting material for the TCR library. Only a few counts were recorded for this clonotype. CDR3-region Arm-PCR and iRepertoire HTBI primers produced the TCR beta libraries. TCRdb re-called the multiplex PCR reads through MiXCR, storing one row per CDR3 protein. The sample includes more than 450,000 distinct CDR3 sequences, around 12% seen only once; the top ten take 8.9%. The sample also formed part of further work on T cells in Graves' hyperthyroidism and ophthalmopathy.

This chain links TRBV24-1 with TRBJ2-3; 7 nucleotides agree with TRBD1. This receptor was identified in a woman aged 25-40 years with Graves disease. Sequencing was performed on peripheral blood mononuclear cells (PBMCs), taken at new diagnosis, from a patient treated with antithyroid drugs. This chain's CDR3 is CATSETGTEATDTQYF. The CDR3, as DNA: TGTGCCACCAGTGAGACCGGGACAGAGGCCACAGATACGCAGTATTTT.